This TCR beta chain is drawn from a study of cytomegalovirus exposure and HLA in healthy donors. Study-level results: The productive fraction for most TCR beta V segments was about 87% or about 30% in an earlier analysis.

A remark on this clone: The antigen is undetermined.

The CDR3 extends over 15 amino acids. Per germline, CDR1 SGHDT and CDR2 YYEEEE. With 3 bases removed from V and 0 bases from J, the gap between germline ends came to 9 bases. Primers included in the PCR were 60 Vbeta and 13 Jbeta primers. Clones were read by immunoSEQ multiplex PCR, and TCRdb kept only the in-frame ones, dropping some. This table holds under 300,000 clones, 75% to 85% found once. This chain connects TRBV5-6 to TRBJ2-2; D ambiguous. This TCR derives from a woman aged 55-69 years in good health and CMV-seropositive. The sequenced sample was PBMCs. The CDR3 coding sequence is TGTGCCAGCAGCTCCAGCCTAGCGAACACCGGGGAGCTGTTTTTT. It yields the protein CASSSSLANTGELFF.